Listed below are T cell receptor beta chains from one sample, sequenced in a study of T-cell memory formation after mild COVID-19. TCRdb itself ran the 5' RACE reads through MiXCR, one entry per CDR3 protein. The table records 300,000 to 400,000 distinct CDR3 sequences, 20% to 25% of them present only once. Sequenced input: PBMCs or a T cell subset sorted from them (not recorded which). These receptors were taken from an adult woman who had mild COVID-19 (a few samples of this study predate the infection). Cell type and time point are not known. Both conserved end residues are trimmed from each CDR3.

v_call	cdr3_aa
TRBV11-2	ASSLVRGRVHNEQF
TRBV29-1	SVSPRLSYEQY
TRBV12-3/TRBV12-4	ASSLGWLAAYEQY
TRBV9	ASSPSPVNYGYT
TRBV7-9	ASQGSGWGTHEQY
TRBV7-6	ASSLGQKNTEAF
TRBV12-3/TRBV12-4	ASSPDRVYGYT
TRBV7-2	ASSRTSGGLNEQF
TRBV9	ASSSGGRDSTYEQY
TRBV5-1	ASSLGLSGQPQH
TRBV29-1	SVARLAGGQETQY
TRBV4-3	ASSPGQGTAYEQY
TRBV11-2	ASSRPQGDADTQY
TRBV12-3/TRBV12-4	ASSLQRSSYEQY
TRBV24-1	ATSELTIAGANVLT
TRBV5-1	ASTGVANYGYT
TRBV7-9	ASSLPSSGTDTQY
TRBV20-1	SARSWALSTDTQY
TRBV5-5	ASSLRQGQGNQPQH
TRBV5-1	ASSLEAGVNTGELF
TRBV5-1	ASSRSSGQGHYEQY
TRBV5-1	ASSTGRRKDTQY
TRBV13	ASSPWSPGRTDTQY
TRBV11-3	ASSLGVERPYNEQF
TRBV12-3/TRBV12-4	ASSLVFQNQPQH
TRBV20-1	SARASGSYEQY
TRBV7-8	ASSVSVEVETQY
TRBV18	ASSPMGYTEAF
TRBV12-3/TRBV12-4	ASSLQGAQIISQH
TRBV5-1	ASSWGLTGSMEPQH
TRBV12-3/TRBV12-4	GSSPLAGRRGAKNIQY
TRBV6-5	ASSLRRMAALH
TRBV5-1	ASSDGFNYGYT
TRBV7-9	ASSPSDSNDGGYT
TRBV20-1	SANRGSPPGGTQY
TRBV4-2	ASSQDVVSGELF
TRBV6-6	ASSYSIENEQF
TRBV4-1	ASSQSRLLMKEGYT
TRBV12-3/TRBV12-4	ASSLEAPNEQF
TRBV5-6	ASSLNRGTPIFYEQY
TRBV7-9	ASSPPRRGLGNEQF
TRBV2	ASSEGLAGYLETQY
TRBV19	ASHTEAF
TRBV4-1	ASSPREGDGYT
TRBV7-2	ASSFSGRYQETQY